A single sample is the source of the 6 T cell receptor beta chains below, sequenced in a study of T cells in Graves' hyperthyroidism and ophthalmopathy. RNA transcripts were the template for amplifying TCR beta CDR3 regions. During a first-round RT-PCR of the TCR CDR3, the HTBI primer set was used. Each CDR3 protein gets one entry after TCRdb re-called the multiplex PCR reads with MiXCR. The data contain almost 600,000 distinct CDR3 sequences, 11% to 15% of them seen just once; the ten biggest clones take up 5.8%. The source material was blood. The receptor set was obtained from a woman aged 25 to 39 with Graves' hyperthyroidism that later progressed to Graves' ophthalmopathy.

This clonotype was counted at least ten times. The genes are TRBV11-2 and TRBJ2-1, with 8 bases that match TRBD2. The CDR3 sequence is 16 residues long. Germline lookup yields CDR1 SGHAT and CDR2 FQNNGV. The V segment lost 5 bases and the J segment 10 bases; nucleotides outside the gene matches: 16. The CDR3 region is CASSRDGRAGWSEQFF. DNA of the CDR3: TGTGCCAGCAGCAGGGACGGGAGGGCCGGTTGGAGCGAGCAGTTCTTC.

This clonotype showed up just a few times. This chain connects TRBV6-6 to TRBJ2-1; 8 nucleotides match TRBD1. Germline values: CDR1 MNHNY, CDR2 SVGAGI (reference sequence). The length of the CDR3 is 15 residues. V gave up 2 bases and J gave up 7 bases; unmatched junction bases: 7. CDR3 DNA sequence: TGTGCCAGCAGTTACAGTCAGGGGGCATATAATGAGCAGTTCTTC. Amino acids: CASSYSQGAYNEQFF.

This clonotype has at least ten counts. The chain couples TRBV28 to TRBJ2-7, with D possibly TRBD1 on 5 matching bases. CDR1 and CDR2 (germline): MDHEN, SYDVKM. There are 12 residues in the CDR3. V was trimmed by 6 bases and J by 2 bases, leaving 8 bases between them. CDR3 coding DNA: TGTGCCAGCAGGTTGGACACCTACGAGCAGTACTTC. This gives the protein CASRLDTYEQYF.

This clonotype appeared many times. The CDR3 sequence: CASKTSRSSYEQYF. CDR3 nucleotides: TGTGCCAGCAAAACTAGCCGGAGCTCCTACGAGCAGTACTTC. The V call is TRBV6-1, the J call TRBJ2-7; the D gene is possibly TRBD2 (6 bases). CDR1 and CDR2 (germline): MNHNS, SASEGT. Trimming removed 7 bases from V and 0 bases from J, with 13 bases in between. The CDR3 loop spans 14 amino acids.

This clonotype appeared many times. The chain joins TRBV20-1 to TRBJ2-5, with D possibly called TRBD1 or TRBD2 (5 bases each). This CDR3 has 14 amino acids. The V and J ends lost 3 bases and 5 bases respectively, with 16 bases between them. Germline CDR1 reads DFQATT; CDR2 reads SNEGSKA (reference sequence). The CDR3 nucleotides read TGCAGTGCTAGGGACTCGAAGGGACGGGAGACCCAGTACTTC. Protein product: CSARDSKGRETQYF.

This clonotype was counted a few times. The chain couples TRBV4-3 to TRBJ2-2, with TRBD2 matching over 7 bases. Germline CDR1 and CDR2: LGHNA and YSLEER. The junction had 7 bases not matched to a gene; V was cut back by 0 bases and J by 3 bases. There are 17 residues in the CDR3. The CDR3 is CASSQDLRGGHTGELFF. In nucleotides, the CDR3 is TGCGCCAGCAGCCAAGATCTCCGGGGAGGGCACACCGGGGAGCTGTTTTTT.